This passage covers 31 T cell receptor beta chains from one sample sequenced in a study of blood T cell repertoires in COVID-19. Using immunoSEQ multiplex PCR, the repertoire was profiled, and TCRdb retains in-frame clones only, with some absent. The sample comprises around 160,000 clones, roughly 79% of which are singletons, and approximately 9.2% rests with the top ten. The sample comprised peripheral blood. The source of these receptors is a human donor with acute or convalescent COVID-19. The donor label of this sample is uncertain.

In this sample, this clone turned up a few times. The rearrangement links TRBV9 to TRBJ1-1; 12 nucleotides match TRBD1. V was pared by 4 bases and J by 3 bases, with 7 bases of the junction left unmatched. CDR1 is SGDLS and CDR2 is YYNGEE in the germline V gene. The CDR3 extends over 16 amino acids. DNA for the CDR3: TGTGCCAGCAGCCCATGGGGACAGGGGGCAGACACTGAAGCTTTCTTT. Translated, it gives CASSPWGQGADTEAFF.

The chain uses TRBV5-4 and TRBJ1-2; possible D gene TRBD1, 5 bases. The CDR3 runs 14 residues. From germline, CDR1 is SGHNT and CDR2 YYREEE (reference sequence). Trimming removed 3 bases from V and 8 bases from J, with 17 bases in between. DNA of the CDR3: TGTGCCAGCAGCTCGGGGGAGGGGTTAGTCGGCTACACCTTC. Translation gives CASSSGEGLVGYTF.

There are a few counts of this clone. V usage is TRBV6-1 and J usage is TRBJ2-2; 11 positions agree with TRBD2. The V gene's germline CDR1 is MNHNS and CDR2 SASEGT. After removal of 1 base from V and 4 bases from J, the junction contained 2 bases not matched to a gene. CDR3 length: 16 amino acids. The CDR3 sequence: CASSEVLAGVTGELFF. For the CDR3, the DNA is TGTGCCAGCAGTGAAGTACTAGCGGGGGTCACCGGGGAGCTGTTTTTT.

The genes are TRBV2 and TRBJ1-5; weak D call: TRBD1 (6 bases). V lost 5 bases to trimming and J lost 0 bases, with 11 bases between them. The CDR3 length is 15 residues. Per the germline V gene, CDR1 is SNHLY and CDR2 is FYNNEI. CDR3 region: CASSSDRYSNQPQHF. The CDR3 DNA reads as TGTGCCAGCAGTTCAGACAGGTATAGCAATCAGCCCCAGCATTTT.

The chain employs TRBV5-1 and TRBJ2-1; TRBD2 might be the D (6 bases). The length of the CDR3 is 15 residues. CDR1 is SGHRS and CDR2 is YFSETQ in the germline V gene. Trimming cost V 4 bases and J 0 bases, with 11 bases left between them. The CDR3 protein is CASSHLANSYNEQFF. CDR3 nucleotide sequence: TGCGCCAGCAGCCACCTAGCGAACTCCTACAATGAGCAGTTCTTC.

The rearrangement uses TRBV7-6 and TRBJ1-4; a possible D gene is TRBD1 (5 bases). The ends were cut back, 0 bases at V and 3 bases at J, with 11 bases in the middle. The CDR3 is made up of 16 amino acids. Germline CDR1 and CDR2: SGHVS and FNYEAQ. This chain's CDR3 is CASSLALWGANEKLFF. The CDR3 DNA reads TGTGCCAGCAGCTTAGCGTTATGGGGGGCTAATGAAAAACTGTTTTTT. The variable domain in full, with the rest retrieved from reference TRBV7-6 and TRBJ1-4, is GAGVSQSPRYKVTKRGQDVALRCDPISGHVSLYWYRQALGQGPEFLTYFNYEAQQDKSGLPNDRFSAERPEGSISTLTIQRTEQRDSAMYRCASSLALWGANEKLFFGSGTQLSVL.

This clone was recorded once. This chain joins TRBV6-5 and TRBJ2-7, with 8 bases lining up with TRBD2. The V gene's germline CDR1 is MNHEY and CDR2 SVGAGI. Trimming took 7 bases from V and 4 from J; bases not matched to a gene: 9. The CDR3 extends over 14 amino acids. Here the CDR3 reads CASIAGLDNYEQYV. In DNA, the CDR3 is TGTGCCAGCATCGCGGGACTAGATAATTACGAGCAGTACGTC.

The J gene is TRBJ1-1, the V gene TRBV19; D not certain. With 3 bases removed from V and 6 bases from J, the gap between germline ends came to 8 bases. The CDR3 covers 12 residues. Germline lookup yields CDR1 LNHDA and CDR2 SQIVND (reference sequence). The CDR3 DNA is TGTGCCAGTAGTATGGGCTCGGCTGAAGCTTTCTTT. This translates into CASSMGSAEAFF. Complete variable domain (other parts from reference TRBV19 and TRBJ1-1): DGGITQSPKYLFRKEGQNVTLSCEQNLNHDAMYWYRQDPGQGLRLIYYSQIVNDFQKGDIAEGYSVSREKKESFPLTVTSAQKNPTAFYLCASSMGSAEAFFGQGTRLTVV.

The chain combines TRBV6-5 with TRBJ1-1, with a possible D match to TRBD1 (5 bases). The CDR3 runs to 14 residues. V lost 6 bases and J 1 base, leaving 12 bases between the germline ends. Germline V CDR1 and CDR2: MNHEY, SVGAGI. Written as DNA, the CDR3 is TGTGCCAGCAGCCCCTGGAGGGGGAACACTGAAGCTTTCTTT. As protein: CASSPWRGNTEAFF.

The CDR3 DNA reads TGTGCCAGCAGCTTTAACTCGATCTCTGGCTACACCTTC. Its protein product is CASSFNSISGYTF. The chain recombines TRBV7-2 with TRBJ1-2; D uncertain. This CDR3 is 13 amino acids long. Trimming pared 3 bases from V and 7 bases from J, leaving 12 bases between. Germline V gene lookup returns CDR1 SGHTA and CDR2 FQGNSA.

CDR3 amino acids: CARSGGRGYTF. The CDR3 nucleotides read TGTGCCAGATCAGGGGGACGGGGCTACACCTTC. V is TRBV2 and J is TRBJ1-2, with 7 positions matching TRBD1. The V and J ends lost 9 bases and 8 bases, in that order; junction bases with no gene match: 6. This CDR3 has 11 amino acids. Germline values: CDR1 SNHLY, CDR2 FYNNEI. Full variable domain (rest looked up from reference TRBV2 and TRBJ1-2): EPEVTQTPSHQVTQMGQEVILRCVPISNHLYFYWYRQILGQKVEFLVSFYNNEISEKSEIFDDQFSVERPDGSNFTLKIRSTKLEDSAMYFCARSGGRGYTFGSGTRLTVV.

This clone is a singleton in its sample. V usage is TRBV7-8 and J usage is TRBJ2-3, with 8 bases identical to TRBD1. The J segment lost 4 bases and the V segment lost 5 bases, leaving 11 bases of the junction unmatched. CDR1 is SGHVS and CDR2 is FQNEAQ in the germline V gene. The CDR3 has 16 amino acids. For the CDR3, the DNA is TGTGCCAGCAGCCATCGGACAGGGATTATCGCAGATACGCAGTATTTT. Translating gives CASSHRTGIIADTQYF.

Concerning this clone: With a much larger clone just one base away, this may be a read error. The sample holds other DNA sequences that translate to the same CDR3. The chain combines TRBV19 with TRBJ1-1; tentatively, D is TRBD1 (5 bases). Trimming shortened V by 0 bases and J by 9 bases, and 8 bases separated the two germline ends. This CDR3 contains 12 residues. Germline CDR1 and CDR2: LNHDA and SQIVND (reference sequence). Here the CDR3 reads CASSIDGGKAFF. CDR3 in DNA: TGTGCCAGTAGTATAGACGGGGGGAAAGCTTTCTTT.

This chain connects TRBV6-2 or TRBV6-3 to TRBJ1-1, with 7 bases lining up with TRBD1. Germline V CDR1 and CDR2: MNHEY, SVGEGT. V was clipped by 2 bases and J by 1 base; unmatched bases: 13. The CDR3 runs to 18 residues. The CDR3 loop reads CASSYPTDRALGNTEAFF. The CDR3 region has the DNA TGTGCCAGCAGTTACCCTACCGACAGGGCCCTAGGGAACACTGAAGCTTTCTTT.

The V gene is TRBV12-3 or TRBV12-4, the J gene TRBJ2-3; TRBD1 might be the D (5 bases). Between the trimmed V and J ends, which lost 8 bases and 5 bases, there was a span of 8 bases. This CDR3 comprises 11 residues. Here the CDR3 DNA reads TGTGCCAGCTCAGGGCAAGATACGCAGTATTTT. Protein product: CASSGQDTQYF.

CDR3 sequence: CASSPGLPNIQYF. The CDR3 DNA is TGTGCCAGCAGTCCGGGACTTCCAAACATTCAGTACTTC. V and J are TRBV9 and TRBJ2-4; weak D call: TRBD2 (6 bases). There are 13 residues in the CDR3. CDR1 and CDR2 (germline): SGDLS, YYNGEE. Trimming removed 5 bases at V and 6 bases at J, with 12 bases between.

In its sample, this clone was seen a few times. The chain combines TRBV7-8 with TRBJ1-2; the match to TRBD1 covers 10 bases. The CDR3 totals 13 residues. The V gene end was trimmed by 4 bases and the J gene end by 5 bases; junction bases not matched to a gene: 1. Germline values: CDR1 SGHVS, CDR2 FQNEAQ. CDR3: CASSSGQGYGYTF. As DNA, the CDR3 is TGTGCCAGCAGCTCGGGACAGGGGTATGGCTACACCTTC.

The rearrangement uses TRBV5-1 and TRBJ2-3, with 7 bases fitting TRBD1. Germline lookup yields CDR1 SGHRS and CDR2 YFSETQ. J gave up 6 bases and V 2 bases, and 6 bases lay outside the gene matches. CDR3 length: 14 amino acids. CDR3 DNA sequence: TGCGCCAGCAGCTTCCAGGACAGGTCGGATACGCAGTATTTT. Amino acids: CASSFQDRSDTQYF.

This rearrangement joins TRBV7-3 to TRBJ2-1; 9 nucleotides align to TRBD1. CDR3 size: 13 residues. The germline gives CDR1 SGHTA, CDR2 FQGTGA. The ends lost 5 bases at V and 8 bases at J; junction bases unmatched: 4. Here the CDR3 reads CASSRQGVDEQFF. For the CDR3, the DNA is TGTGCCAGCAGCCGACAGGGGGTTGATGAGCAGTTCTTC.

Here the CDR3 DNA reads TGCGCCAGCAGCTTTTCTTCGACAGCTAGCACAGATACGCAGTATTTT. Translating it yields CASSFSSTASTDTQYF. The genes are TRBV5-1 and TRBJ2-3, with a weak D call TRBD1 (5 bases). V shed 2 bases and J shed 0 bases, with 13 bases lying between them. Germline V gene sequence: CDR1 SGHRS, CDR2 YFSETQ. The CDR3 totals 16 residues.

The rearrangement links TRBV19 to TRBJ1-5; D remains unclear. From germline, CDR1 is LNHDA and CDR2 SQIVND (reference sequence). The V end was cut by 5 bases, the J end by 0 bases, with 8 bases between. This CDR3 spans 14 amino acids. The CDR3 loop is CASSASNSNQPQHF. The CDR3 nucleotides read TGTGCCAGTAGTGCCAGTAATAGCAATCAGCCCCAGCATTTT.

The chain combines TRBV5-1 with TRBJ1-1; a possible D gene is TRBD1 (5 bases). Germline lookup yields CDR1 SGHRS and CDR2 YFSETQ. V dropped 4 bases and J dropped 4 bases, with 20 bases sitting between them. This CDR3 is 16 amino acids long. The CDR3 loop is CASSPGEGWRITEAFF. The CDR3 DNA is TGCGCCAGCAGCCCGGGAGAGGGGTGGAGGATCACTGAAGCTTTCTTT.

The V and J genes are TRBV5-1 and TRBJ1-1; D is undetermined. V was cut by 6 bases and J by 1 base, with 16 bases left in between. The CDR3 totals 15 residues. CDR1 and CDR2 from the germline V gene are SGHRS and YFSETQ. The CDR3 DNA sequence: TGCGCCAGCACCCTTGGGCGCAGCGGGAACACTGAAGCTTTCTTT. Translating gives CASTLGRSGNTEAFF.

CDR3 bases: TGTGCCAGCAGAGGGAGGACAGGGTGGAATCAGCCCCAGCATTTT. Protein: CASRGRTGWNQPQHF. The gene calls are TRBV6-5 and TRBJ1-5, with 8 positions matching TRBD1. After removal of 6 bases from V and 4 bases from J, the junction contained 8 bases not matched to a gene. Germline V gene sequence: CDR1 MNHEY, CDR2 SVGAGI. CDR3 length: 15 amino acids.

This clone was recorded a few times. The V and J genes are TRBV24-1 and TRBJ1-2; 7 bases are a match to TRBD1. Looked up from germline, CDR1 is KGHDR and CDR2 is SFDVKD. The J segment lost 8 bases and the V segment lost 4 bases, leaving 9 bases of the junction unmatched. The CDR3 is 14 residues long. CDR3 sequence (DNA): TGTGCCACCAGTGACCGACAGGGACGGGAAGGCTACACCTTC. Translation gives CATSDRQGREGYTF.

The rearrangement joins TRBV2 to TRBJ2-5, with D possibly being TRBD1 (6 bases). The length of the CDR3 is 13 residues. From germline, CDR1 is SNHLY and CDR2 FYNNEI. Trimming removed 3 bases from V and 5 bases from J, with 10 bases in between. Here the CDR3 DNA reads TGTGCCAGCAGTGACAGGGGTAGGGAGACCCAGTACTTC. This sequence encodes CASSDRGRETQYF.

The rearrangement links TRBV3-1 (or the pseudogene TRBV3-2) to TRBJ1-2, with a tentative D call TRBD1 (5 bases). Trimming left V 4 bases short and J 3 bases short, with 15 bases between. The CDR3 sequence is 15 residues long. Germline V lookup: CDR1 LGHDT, CDR2 YNNKEL (reference sequence). In nucleotides, the CDR3 is TGTGCCAGCAGCCTCGACCTCCCGGGGGACTATGGCTACACCTTC. Its translation: CASSLDLPGDYGYTF.

V is TRBV6-5 and J is TRBJ2-1; 7 bases agree with TRBD1. CDR1 and CDR2 (germline): MNHEY, SVGAGI. Germline trimming cut 4 bases from V and 9 bases from J; bases unmatched to any gene: 0. There are 11 residues in the CDR3. This chain's CDR3 is CASSSGGEQFF. In nucleotides, the CDR3 is TGTGCCAGCAGTTCAGGGGGTGAGCAGTTCTTC.

The V and J genes are TRBV6-5 and TRBJ1-5; D is ambiguous. The length of the CDR3 is 13 residues. CDR1 is MNHEY and CDR2 is SVGAGI in the germline V gene. Between the trimmed V and J ends, which lost 2 bases and 4 bases, there was a span of 6 bases. For the CDR3, the DNA is TGTGCCAGCAGTTACACCCAGAATCAGCCCCAGCATTTT. This gives the protein CASSYTQNQPQHF.

The rearrangement joins TRBV7-8 to TRBJ2-3; 8 positions agree with TRBD1. Germline V lookup: CDR1 SGHVS, CDR2 FQNEAQ. The CDR3 has 16 amino acids. V shed 1 base and J 4 bases; nucleotides not matched to a gene: 7. The CDR3 protein is CASSLGTGSLADTQYF. Written as DNA, the CDR3 is TGTGCCAGCAGCTTAGGGACAGGGAGCTTGGCAGATACGCAGTATTTT. The variable domain in full, completed from reference TRBV7-8 and TRBJ2-3, reads GAGVSQSPRYKVAKRGQDVALRCDPISGHVSLFWYQQALGQGPEFLTYFQNEAQLDKSGLPSDRFFAERPEGSVSTLKIQRTQQEDSAVYLCASSLGTGSLADTQYFGPGTRLTVL.

The table lists this clone with a count of one. V usage is TRBV5-1 and J usage is TRBJ2-5; tentative D call: TRBD2 (5 bases). V was clipped by 0 bases and J by 5 bases, with 11 bases between them. The CDR3 spans 14 residues. CDR1 is SGHRS and CDR2 is YFSETQ in the germline V gene. CDR3 nucleotide sequence: TGCGCCAGCAGCTTGGACGTACGGGGTGAGACCCAGTACTTC. This codes for CASSLDVRGETQYF.